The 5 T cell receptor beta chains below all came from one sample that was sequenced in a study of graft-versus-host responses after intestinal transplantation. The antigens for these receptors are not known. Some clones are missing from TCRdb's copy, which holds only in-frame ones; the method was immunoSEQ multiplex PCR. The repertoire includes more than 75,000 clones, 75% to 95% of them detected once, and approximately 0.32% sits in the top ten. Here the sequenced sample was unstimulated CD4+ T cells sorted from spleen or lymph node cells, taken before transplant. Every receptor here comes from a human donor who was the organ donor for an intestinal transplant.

The CDR3 sequence is CAWSIFPTGGDGYTF. In nucleotides, the CDR3 is TGTGCCTGGAGTATTTTTCCGACAGGAGGCGATGGCTACACCTTC. The chain is built from TRBV30 and TRBJ1-2, with D perhaps matching TRBD1 (6 bases). From germline, CDR1 is GTSNPN and CDR2 SVGIG (reference sequence). V lost 2 bases and J 6 bases, leaving 19 bases between the germline ends. CDR3 length: 15 amino acids. Using reference TRBV30 and TRBJ1-2 for the parts outside the CDR3, the full variable domain is SQTIHQWPATLVQPVGSPLSLECTVEGTSNPNLYWYRQAAGRGLQLLFYSVGIGQISSEVPQNLSASRPQDRQFILSSKKLLLSDSGFYLCAWSIFPTGGDGYTFGSGTRLTVV.

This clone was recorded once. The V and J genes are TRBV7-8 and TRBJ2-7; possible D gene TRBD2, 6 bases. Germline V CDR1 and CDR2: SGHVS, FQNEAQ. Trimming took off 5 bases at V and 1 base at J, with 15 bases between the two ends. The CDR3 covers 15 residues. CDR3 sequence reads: CASSANAGRSYEQYF. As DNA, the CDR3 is TGTGCCAGCAGCGCAAACGCGGGGCGATCCTACGAGCAGTACTTC.

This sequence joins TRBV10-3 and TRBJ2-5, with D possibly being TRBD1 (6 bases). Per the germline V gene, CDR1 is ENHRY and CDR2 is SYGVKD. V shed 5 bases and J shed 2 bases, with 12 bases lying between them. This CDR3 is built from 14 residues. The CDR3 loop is CAISTATGQETQYF. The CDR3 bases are TGTGCCATCAGTACAGCGACAGGACAAGAGACCCAGTACTTC.

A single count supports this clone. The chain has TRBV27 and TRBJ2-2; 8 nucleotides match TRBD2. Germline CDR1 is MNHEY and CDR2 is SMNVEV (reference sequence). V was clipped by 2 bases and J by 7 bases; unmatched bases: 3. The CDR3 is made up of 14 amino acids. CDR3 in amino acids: CASSLLAGGGELFF. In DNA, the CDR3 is TGTGCCAGCAGTTTACTAGCGGGCGGCGGGGAGCTGTTTTTT.

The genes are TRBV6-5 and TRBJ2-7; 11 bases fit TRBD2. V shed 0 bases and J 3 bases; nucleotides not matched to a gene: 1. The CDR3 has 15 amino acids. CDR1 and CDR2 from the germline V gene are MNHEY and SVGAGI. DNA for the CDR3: TGTGCCAGCAGTTACTCACTAGCGGGGGACTACGAGCAGTACTTC. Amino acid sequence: CASSYSLAGDYEQYF.